These 26 T cell receptor beta chains originate from one sample sequenced in a study of OX40 agonist ivuxolimab in advanced cancers. Data came from immunoSEQ multiplex PCR; TCRdb stores just in-frame clones and leaves some out. The repertoire has about 68,000 clones, about 83% of them found once; the top ten carry roughly 0.7%. This specimen was CD4+ or CD8+ T cells sorted from blood, taken in a trial of the OX40 agonist ivuxolimab. All receptors derive from an adult with an advanced solid tumor such as melanoma, head and neck, liver or kidney cancer.

The rearrangement links TRBV19 to TRBJ1-5; 7 bases map to TRBD1. CDR1 is LNHDA and CDR2 is SQIVND in the germline V gene (reference sequence). CDR3 size: 16 residues. V shed 7 bases and J 3 bases; nucleotides not matched to a gene: 12. The CDR3 loop reads CASNSQGPAFNQPQHF. For the CDR3, the DNA is TGTGCCAGTAACTCACAGGGGCCGGCTTTCAATCAGCCCCAGCATTTT.

V is TRBV4-1 and J is TRBJ2-1; weak D call: TRBD1 (6 bases). The ends were cut back, 1 base at V and 10 bases at J, with 14 bases in the middle. Germline V gene lookup returns CDR1 MGHRA and CDR2 YSYEKL. This CDR3 comprises 14 residues. The CDR3, as DNA: TGCGCCAGCAGCCAAGCGGGACACCTAATAGAGCAGTTCTTC. Its protein is CASSQAGHLIEQFF.

The chain is built from TRBV5-1 and TRBJ1-2; no firm D call. V dropped 0 bases and J dropped 5 bases, with 11 bases sitting between them. CDR3 length: 14 amino acids. CDR1 is SGHRS and CDR2 is YFSETQ in the germline V gene. The CDR3 DNA is TGCGCCAGCAGCTTGGGTCAGGTAGAATATGGCTACACCTTC. This gives the protein CASSLGQVEYGYTF.

The genes are TRBV7-7 and TRBJ1-3; D is unresolved. Trimming stripped 9 bases from V and 3 bases from J, with 6 bases between. The CDR3 totals 11 residues. Per germline, CDR1 SSHAT and CDR2 FNYEAQ (reference sequence). The DNA of the CDR3 is TGTGCCAGTCTGTATGGAAACACCATATATTTT. Translated: CASLYGNTIYF. The whole variable domain, remainder taken from reference TRBV7-7 and TRBJ1-3, is GAGVSQSPRYKVTKRGQDVTLRCDPISSHATLYWYQQALGQGPEFLTYFNYEAQPDKSGLPSDRFSAERPEGSISTLTIQRTEQRDSAMYRCASLYGNTIYFGEGSWLTVV.

The chain employs TRBV7-3 and TRBJ2-2, with D possibly matching TRBD1 (5 bases). Germline CDR1 SGHTA, CDR2 FQGTGA. The CDR3 is made up of 15 amino acids. V was pared by 5 bases and J by 4 bases, with 14 bases between. The CDR3 bases are TGTGCCAGCAGCCCTCAAACAGGAGTCACCGGGGAGCTGTTTTTT. This sequence encodes CASSPQTGVTGELFF.

The chain employs TRBV10-3 and TRBJ2-7, with D unclear. The CDR3 has 12 residues. Trimming pared 8 bases from V and 2 bases from J, leaving 10 bases between. In germline, CDR1 is ENHRY, CDR2 SYGVKD. The CDR3 DNA reads as TGTGCCATCGGAACACAGACCTACGAGCAGTACTTC. Residues: CAIGTQTYEQYF.

This chain joins TRBV5-1 and TRBJ1-2, with a weak D call TRBD1 (5 bases). V was pared by 4 bases and J by 8 bases, with 15 bases between. Germline-derived CDR1 and CDR2 are SGHRS and YFSETQ. The CDR3 length is 13 residues. The CDR3 sequence: CASSRDGVGGYTF. The CDR3 DNA follows: TGCGCCAGCAGCAGGGACGGCGTCGGGGGCTACACCTTC.

The rearrangement uses TRBV7-9 and TRBJ1-2; 7 positions match TRBD1. The CDR3 spans 13 residues. V dropped 5 bases and J dropped 4; count of bases not matched to a gene: 4. CDR1 and CDR2 from the germline V gene are SEHNR and FQNEAQ (reference sequence). CDR3 sequence reads: CASSPDRSYGYTF. CDR3 bases: TGTGCCAGCAGCCCGGACAGGTCCTATGGCTACACCTTC.

This sequence joins TRBV6-5 and TRBJ1-2; D is unclear. The CDR3 covers 15 residues. The germline gives CDR1 MNHEY, CDR2 SVGAGI. Trimming removed 0 bases from V and 4 bases from J, with 12 bases in between. The CDR3 DNA reads as TGTGCCAGCAGTTACTCACTTTCCGGGTTCTATGGCTACACCTTC. This codes for CASSYSLSGFYGYTF.

This clone was recorded a few times. The V and J genes are TRBV6-1 and TRBJ1-2; no reliable D call. This CDR3 comprises 12 residues. Germline V lookup: CDR1 MNHNS, CDR2 SASEGT. Deletions cut 5 bases from V and 9 bases from J, with 13 bases between. The CDR3 nucleotides are TGTGCCAGCAGTCTAAGTGATTTTAGCTACACCTTC. Its translation: CASSLSDFSYTF.

The chain is built from TRBV19 and TRBJ1-1, with 7 bases matching TRBD1. The CDR3 spans 14 residues. The V gene end was trimmed by 4 bases and the J gene end by 0 bases; junction bases not matched to a gene: 2. Germline assignment: CDR1 LNHDA and CDR2 SQIVND (reference sequence). Here the CDR3 reads CASSRQGLNTEAFF. In nucleotides, the CDR3 is TGTGCCAGTAGTAGACAGGGACTGAACACTGAAGCTTTCTTT.

The chain recombines TRBV7-9 with TRBJ2-5; 7 positions agree with TRBD1. CDR1 is SEHNR, CDR2 FQNEAQ, per germline (reference sequence). The length of the CDR3 is 15 residues. The V gene end was trimmed by 5 bases and the J gene end by 3 bases; junction bases not matched to a gene: 9. CDR3 loop: CASSKGALVEETQYF. In DNA form, the CDR3 reads TGTGCCAGCAGCAAGGGGGCCCTAGTAGAAGAGACCCAGTACTTC.

This chain connects TRBV7-6 to TRBJ2-3; 9 positions match TRBD2. Germline V gene data show CDR1 as SGHVS and CDR2 as FNYEAQ. The CDR3 extends over 15 amino acids. Trimming at V came to 6 bases and at J to 5 bases, leaving 9 bases not matched to a gene. CDR3 residues: CASSSSGRGGDTQYF. The CDR3 DNA follows: TGTGCCAGCAGTTCCTCAGGGCGGGGGGGAGATACGCAGTATTTT.

This chain uses TRBV18 with TRBJ1-5, with D maybe TRBD1 (5 bases). Trimming cost V 4 bases and J 0 bases, with 7 bases left between them. The CDR3 contains 14 residues. CDR1 and CDR2 from the germline V gene are KGHSH and LQKENI. CDR3 loop: CASSQGISNQPQHF. CDR3 in DNA: TGTGCCAGCTCACAGGGGATTAGCAATCAGCCCCAGCATTTT.

This chain uses TRBV11-2 with TRBJ2-3; D unclear. This CDR3 comprises 14 residues. The V end lost 5 bases, the J end lost 2 bases, and 11 bases lay between the germline ends. Germline V CDR1 and CDR2: SGHAT, FQNNGV. The CDR3 region is CASSRLENTDTQYF. The CDR3 DNA follows: TGTGCCAGCAGCCGACTGGAGAACACAGATACGCAGTATTTT.

The J gene is TRBJ2-4, the V gene TRBV7-9; perhaps TRBD1 as D (5 bases). Germline assignment: CDR1 SEHNR and CDR2 FQNEAQ (reference sequence). CDR3 length equals 13 residues. The V end lost 1 base, the J end lost 14 bases, and 15 bases lay between the germline ends. CDR3 bases: TGTGCCAGCAGCTTAGGGTCTCGGACAATGAAGTACTTC. This codes for CASSLGSRTMKYF.

The J gene is TRBJ1-2, the V gene TRBV4-3; D not certain. The CDR3 runs 15 residues. Germline loops: CDR1 LGHNA, CDR2 YSLEER. The ends were cut back, 0 bases at V and 1 base at J, with 9 bases in the middle. CDR3 sequence (DNA): TGCGCCAGCAGCCAAGAAGCGTCGTTTAACTATGGCTACACCTTC. This translates into CASSQEASFNYGYTF.

This sequence joins TRBV29-1 and TRBJ2-7, with TRBD1 identical over 11 bases. CDR3 length equals 14 residues. The trim removed 6 bases at V and 0 bases at J, leaving 4 bases unmatched. The germline V gene encodes CDR1 SQVTM and CDR2 ANQGSEA. The CDR3 nucleotides are TGCAGCGTGCCCGGGACAGGGGGCTCCTACGAGCAGTACTTC. Translating it yields CSVPGTGGSYEQYF.

The CDR3 nucleotides read TGTGCCAGTAGTACTTCAGGACAGGGGGCCCGGGATGAAAAACTGTTTTTT. It codes for CASSTSGQGARDEKLFF. The rearrangement links TRBV19 to TRBJ1-4; 11 bases match TRBD1. V lost 4 bases to trimming and J lost 6 bases; unmatched junction nucleotides: 10. Germline V gene lookup returns CDR1 LNHDA and CDR2 SQIVND (reference sequence). The CDR3 runs 17 residues.

In DNA, the CDR3 is TGTGCCAGCAGCTTAGGTGGTAGCTCCTATAATTCACCCCTCCACTTT. Protein product: CASSLGGSSYNSPLHF. The chain couples TRBV7-2 to TRBJ1-6; D is unresolved. This CDR3 has 16 amino acids. Germline CDR1 SGHTA, CDR2 FQGNSA. Trimming cost V 1 base and J 0 bases, with 7 bases left between them.

The chain carries TRBV5-1 and TRBJ2-3; D gene uncertain. The ends were cut back, 2 bases at V and 0 bases at J, with 7 bases in the middle. Germline CDR1 and CDR2: SGHRS and YFSETQ. The CDR3 totals 14 residues. In DNA, the CDR3 is TGCGCCAGCAGCTTACAGCCAAGCACAGATACGCAGTATTTT. Translated: CASSLQPSTDTQYF.

V gene TRBV6-4 combines with J gene TRBJ1-1; D unclear. In germline, CDR1 is MRHNA, CDR2 SNTAGT. The CDR3 covers 15 residues. Trimming cost V 5 bases and J 1 base, with 14 bases left between them. The CDR3 sequence is CASSPSPVKNTEAFF. Here the CDR3 DNA reads TGTGCCAGCAGTCCGAGCCCGGTTAAGAACACTGAAGCTTTCTTT.

The chain uses TRBV4-1 and TRBJ2-7, with D tentatively TRBD2 (6 bases). There are 15 residues in the CDR3. The V gene's germline CDR1 is MGHRA and CDR2 YSYEKL. V lost 1 base and J lost 5, with 15 bases in between. The CDR3 coding sequence is TGCGCCAGCAGCCAAGGATGGGGGGAGTCGAACGAGCAGTACTTC. Translation gives CASSQGWGESNEQYF.

The sample holds one count of this clone. CDR3 region: CASSLTGHSPLHF. Here the CDR3 DNA reads TGTGCCAGCAGCTTAACAGGGCATTCACCCCTCCACTTT. This rearrangement joins TRBV7-8 to TRBJ1-6; a possible D gene is TRBD1 (6 bases). Trimming removed 2 bases from V and 8 bases from J, with 7 bases in between. This CDR3 comprises 13 residues. Germline V gene sequence: CDR1 SGHVS, CDR2 FQNEAQ. The whole variable domain, filled in from reference TRBV7-8 and TRBJ1-6, reads GAGVSQSPRYKVAKRGQDVALRCDPISGHVSLFWYQQALGQGPEFLTYFQNEAQLDKSGLPSDRFFAERPEGSVSTLKIQRTQQEDSAVYLCASSLTGHSPLHFGNGTRLTVT.

This chain links TRBV7-2 with TRBJ1-1; unclear D gene. V was shortened by 1 base and J by 7 bases, with 16 bases between the two germline ends. The CDR3 runs 15 residues. CDR1 SGHTA and CDR2 FQGNSA come from the germline V gene. The CDR3, as DNA: TGTGCCAGCAGCTTAGTCAGATTTGAAGGAGATGAAGCTTTCTTT. Amino acid sequence: CASSLVRFEGDEAFF.

This clone was seen only a few times. The V call is TRBV5-1, the J call TRBJ1-1; D unclear. Trimming stripped 4 bases from V and 2 bases from J, with 9 bases between. This CDR3 contains 13 residues. CDR1 SGHRS and CDR2 YFSETQ come from the germline V gene. The CDR3 nucleotides are TGCGCCAGCAGCGAAGATCCTAACACTGAAGCTTTCTTT. Protein product: CASSEDPNTEAFF.